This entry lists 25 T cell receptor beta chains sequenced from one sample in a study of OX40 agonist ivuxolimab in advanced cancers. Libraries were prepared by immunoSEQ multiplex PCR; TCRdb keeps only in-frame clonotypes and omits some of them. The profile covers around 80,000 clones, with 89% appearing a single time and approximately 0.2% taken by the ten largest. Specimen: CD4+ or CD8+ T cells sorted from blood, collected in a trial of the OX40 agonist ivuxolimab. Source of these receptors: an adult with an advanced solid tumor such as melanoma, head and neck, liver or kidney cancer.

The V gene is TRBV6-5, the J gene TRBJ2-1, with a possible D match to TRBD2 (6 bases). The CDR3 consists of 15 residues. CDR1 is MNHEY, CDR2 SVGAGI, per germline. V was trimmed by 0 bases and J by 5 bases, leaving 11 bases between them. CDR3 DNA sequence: TGTGCCAGCAGTTACTCAGGGTGGGGGGACAATGAGCAGTTCTTC. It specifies CASSYSGWGDNEQFF.

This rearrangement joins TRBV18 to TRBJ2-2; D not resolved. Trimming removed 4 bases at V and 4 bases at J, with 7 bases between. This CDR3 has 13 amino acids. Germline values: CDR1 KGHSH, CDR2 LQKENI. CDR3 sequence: CASSREPTGELFF. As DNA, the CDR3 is TGTGCCAGCTCACGGGAACCCACCGGGGAGCTGTTTTTT.

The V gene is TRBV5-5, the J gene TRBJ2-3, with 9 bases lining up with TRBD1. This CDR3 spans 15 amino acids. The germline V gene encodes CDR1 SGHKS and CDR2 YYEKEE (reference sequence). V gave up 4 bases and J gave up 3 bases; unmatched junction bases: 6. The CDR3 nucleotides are TGTGCCAGCAGCCTAGGGACAGGGAGGACAGATACGCAGTATTTT. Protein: CASSLGTGRTDTQYF. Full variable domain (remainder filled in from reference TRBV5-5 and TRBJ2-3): DAGVTQSPTHLIKTRGQQVTLRCSPISGHKSVSWYQQVLGQGPQFIFQYYEKEERGRGNFPDRFSARQFPNYSSELNVNALLLGDSALYLCASSLGTGRTDTQYFGPGTRLTVL.

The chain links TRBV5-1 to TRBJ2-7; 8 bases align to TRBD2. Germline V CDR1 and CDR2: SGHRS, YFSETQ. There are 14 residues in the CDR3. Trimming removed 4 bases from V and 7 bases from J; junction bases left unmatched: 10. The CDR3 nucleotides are TGCGCCAGCAGCCACGGGACTAGACTAGATGAGCAGTACTTC. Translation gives CASSHGTRLDEQYF.

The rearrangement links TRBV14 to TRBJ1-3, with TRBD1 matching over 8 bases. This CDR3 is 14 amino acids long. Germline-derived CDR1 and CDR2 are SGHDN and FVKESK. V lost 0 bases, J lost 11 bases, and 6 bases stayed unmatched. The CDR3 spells CASSQDRQGYAIYF. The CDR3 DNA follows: TGTGCCAGCAGCCAAGATCGACAGGGGTATGCCATATATTTT. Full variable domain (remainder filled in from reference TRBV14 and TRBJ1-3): EAGVTQFPSHSVIEKGQTVTLRCDPISGHDNLYWYRRVMGKEIKFLLHFVKESKQDESGMPNNRFLAERTGGTYSTLKVQPAELEDSGVYFCASSQDRQGYAIYFGEGSWLTVV.

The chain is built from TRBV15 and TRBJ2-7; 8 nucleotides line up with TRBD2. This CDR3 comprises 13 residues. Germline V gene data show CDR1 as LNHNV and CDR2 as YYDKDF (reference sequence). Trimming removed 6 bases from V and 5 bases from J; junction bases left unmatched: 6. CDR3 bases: TGTGCCACCAGGGGAGCGGGAGTAAACGAGCAGTACTTC. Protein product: CATRGAGVNEQYF. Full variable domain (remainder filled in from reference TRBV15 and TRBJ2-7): DAMVIQNPRYQVTQFGKPVTLSCSQTLNHNVMYWYQQKSSQAPKLLFHYYDKDFNNEADTPDNFQSRRPNTSFCFLDIRSPGLGDTAMYLCATRGAGVNEQYFGPGTRLTVT.

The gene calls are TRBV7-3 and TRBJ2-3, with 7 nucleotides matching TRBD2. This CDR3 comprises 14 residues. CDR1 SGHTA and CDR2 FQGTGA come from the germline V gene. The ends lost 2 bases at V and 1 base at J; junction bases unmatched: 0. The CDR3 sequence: CASSLAGGTDTQYF. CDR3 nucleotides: TGTGCCAGCAGCTTAGCGGGGGGCACAGATACGCAGTATTTT.

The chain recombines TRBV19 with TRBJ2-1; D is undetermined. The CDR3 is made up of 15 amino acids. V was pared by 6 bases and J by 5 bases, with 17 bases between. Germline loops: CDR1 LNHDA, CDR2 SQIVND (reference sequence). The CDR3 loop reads CASRSESLINNEQFF. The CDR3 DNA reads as TGTGCCAGTAGATCAGAGAGCCTAATCAACAATGAGCAGTTCTTC.

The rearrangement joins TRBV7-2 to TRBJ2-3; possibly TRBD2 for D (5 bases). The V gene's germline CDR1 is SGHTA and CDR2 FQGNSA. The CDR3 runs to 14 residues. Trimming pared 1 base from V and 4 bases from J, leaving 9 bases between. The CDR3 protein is CASSLVASSDTQYF. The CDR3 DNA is TGTGCCAGCAGCTTAGTGGCTAGCTCAGATACGCAGTATTTT.

The CDR3 region is CASSGVDRPGEKLFF. CDR3 nucleotides: TGTGCCAGCAGCGGAGTAGACAGGCCGGGTGAAAAACTGTTTTTT. The chain carries TRBV7-9 and TRBJ1-4; perhaps TRBD1 as D (6 bases). The CDR3 runs 15 residues. Trimming removed 5 bases from V and 7 bases from J, with 17 bases in between. Germline V gives CDR1 SEHNR, CDR2 FQNEAQ (reference sequence). The full variable domain, in which reference TRBV7-9 and TRBJ1-4 provide the parts outside the CDR3, is DTGVSQNPRHKITKRGQNVTFRCDPISEHNRLYWYRQTLGQGPEFLTYFQNEAQLEKSRLLSDRFSAERPKGSFSTLEIQRTEQGDSAMYLCASSGVDRPGEKLFFGSGTQLSVL.

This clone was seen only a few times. CDR3 bases: TGTGCCAGCAGCCAAATCTCCGGACTAGGCAGAGATACGCAGTATTTT. This translates into CASSQISGLGRDTQYF. V is TRBV14 and J is TRBJ2-3, with 7 bases that match TRBD2. The CDR3 loop spans 16 amino acids. Germline CDR1 is SGHDN and CDR2 is FVKESK. The ends lost 2 bases at V and 5 bases at J; junction bases unmatched: 10.

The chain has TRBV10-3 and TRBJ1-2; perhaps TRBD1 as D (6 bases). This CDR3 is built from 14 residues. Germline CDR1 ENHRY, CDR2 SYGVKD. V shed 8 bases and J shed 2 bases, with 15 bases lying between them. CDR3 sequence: CAIGAQGVNYGYTF. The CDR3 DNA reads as TGTGCCATCGGGGCACAGGGAGTAAACTATGGCTACACCTTC.

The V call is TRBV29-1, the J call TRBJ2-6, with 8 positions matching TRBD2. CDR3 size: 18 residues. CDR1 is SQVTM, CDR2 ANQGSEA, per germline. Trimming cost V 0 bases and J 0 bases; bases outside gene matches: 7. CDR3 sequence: CSVEDLRGRYSGANVLTF. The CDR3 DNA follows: TGCAGCGTTGAAGATCTTCGCGGGAGGTACTCTGGGGCCAACGTCCTGACTTTC. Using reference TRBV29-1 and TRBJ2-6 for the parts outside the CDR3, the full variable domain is SAVISQKPSRDICQRGTSLTIQCQVDSQVTMMFWYRQQPGQSLTLIATANQGSEATYESGFVIDKFPISRPNLTFSTLTVSNMSPEDSSIYLCSVEDLRGRYSGANVLTFGAGSRLTVL.

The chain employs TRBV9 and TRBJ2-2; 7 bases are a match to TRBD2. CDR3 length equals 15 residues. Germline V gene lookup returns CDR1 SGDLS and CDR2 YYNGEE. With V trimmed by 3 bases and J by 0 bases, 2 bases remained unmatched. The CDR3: CASSAGRSNTGELFF. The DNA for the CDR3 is TGTGCCAGCAGCGCCGGGAGGTCGAACACCGGGGAGCTGTTTTTT.

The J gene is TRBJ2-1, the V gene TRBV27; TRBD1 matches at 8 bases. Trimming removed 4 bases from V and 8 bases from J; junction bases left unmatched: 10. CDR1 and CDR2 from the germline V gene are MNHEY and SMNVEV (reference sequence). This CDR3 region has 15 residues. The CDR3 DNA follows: TGTGCCAGCAGTTCGCAGGGGGCACAGCGCGATGAGCAGTTCTTC. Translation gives CASSSQGAQRDEQFF.

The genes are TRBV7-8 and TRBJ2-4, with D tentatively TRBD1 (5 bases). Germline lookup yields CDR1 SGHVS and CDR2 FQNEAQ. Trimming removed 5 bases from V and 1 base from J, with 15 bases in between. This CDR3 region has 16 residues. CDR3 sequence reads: CASSALGVGAKNIQYF. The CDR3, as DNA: TGTGCCAGCAGCGCCCTAGGGGTTGGGGCCAAAAACATTCAGTACTTC.

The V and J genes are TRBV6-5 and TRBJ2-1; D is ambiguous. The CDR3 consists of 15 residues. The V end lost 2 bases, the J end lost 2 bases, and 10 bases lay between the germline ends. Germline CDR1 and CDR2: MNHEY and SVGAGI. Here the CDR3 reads CASSYRVSPYNEQFF. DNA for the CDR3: TGTGCCAGCAGTTACCGGGTTAGTCCCTACAATGAGCAGTTCTTC.

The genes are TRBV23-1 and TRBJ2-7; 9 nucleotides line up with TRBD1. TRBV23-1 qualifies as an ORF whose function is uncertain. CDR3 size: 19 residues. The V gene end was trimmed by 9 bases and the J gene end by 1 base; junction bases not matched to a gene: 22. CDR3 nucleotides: TGCGCCAGTGGGCCCCAGGCCGGGACAGGGTGCGGCGTGTCCTACGAGCAGTACTTC. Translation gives CASGPQAGTGCGVSYEQYF.

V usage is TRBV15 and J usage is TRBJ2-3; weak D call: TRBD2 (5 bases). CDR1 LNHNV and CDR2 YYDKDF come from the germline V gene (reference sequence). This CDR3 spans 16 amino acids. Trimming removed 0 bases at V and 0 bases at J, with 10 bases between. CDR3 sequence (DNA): TGTGCCACCAGCAGAGATCGACGGACTAGCACAGATACGCAGTATTTT. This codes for CATSRDRRTSTDTQYF.

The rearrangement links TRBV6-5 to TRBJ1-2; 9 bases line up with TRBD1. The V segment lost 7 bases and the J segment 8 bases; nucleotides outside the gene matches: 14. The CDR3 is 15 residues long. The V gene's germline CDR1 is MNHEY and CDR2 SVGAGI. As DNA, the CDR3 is TGTGCCAGCACTGGGACAGGGCTCTTACCTTTCGGCTACACCTTC. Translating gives CASTGTGLLPFGYTF.

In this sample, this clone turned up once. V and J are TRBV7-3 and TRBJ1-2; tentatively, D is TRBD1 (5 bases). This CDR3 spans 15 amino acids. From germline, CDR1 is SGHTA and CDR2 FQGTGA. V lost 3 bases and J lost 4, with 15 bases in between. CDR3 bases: TGTGCCAGCAGCTTGTCAGGGAGGGCCGGCTATGGCTACACCTTC. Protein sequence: CASSLSGRAGYGYTF.

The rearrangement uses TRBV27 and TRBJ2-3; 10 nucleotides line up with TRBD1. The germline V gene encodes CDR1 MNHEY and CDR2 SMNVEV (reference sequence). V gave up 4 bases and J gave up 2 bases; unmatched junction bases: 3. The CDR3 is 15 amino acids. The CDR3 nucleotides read TGTGCCAGCAGTTCCGGACAGGGGGACACAGATACGCAGTATTTT. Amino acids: CASSSGQGDTDTQYF.

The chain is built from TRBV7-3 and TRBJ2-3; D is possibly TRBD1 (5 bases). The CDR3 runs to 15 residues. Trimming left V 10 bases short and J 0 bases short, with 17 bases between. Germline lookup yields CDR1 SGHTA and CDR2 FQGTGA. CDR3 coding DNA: TGTGCCACCGCACCGACAGTTTCTAGCACAGATACGCAGTATTTT. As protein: CATAPTVSSTDTQYF.

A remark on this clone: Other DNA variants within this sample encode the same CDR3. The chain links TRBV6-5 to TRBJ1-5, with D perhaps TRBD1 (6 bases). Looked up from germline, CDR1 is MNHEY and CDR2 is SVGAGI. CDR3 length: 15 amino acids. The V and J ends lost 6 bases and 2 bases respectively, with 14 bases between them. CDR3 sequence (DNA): TGTGCCAGCAGCAAACAGGGTGGTCGCAATCAGCCCCAGCATTTT. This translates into CASSKQGGRNQPQHF.

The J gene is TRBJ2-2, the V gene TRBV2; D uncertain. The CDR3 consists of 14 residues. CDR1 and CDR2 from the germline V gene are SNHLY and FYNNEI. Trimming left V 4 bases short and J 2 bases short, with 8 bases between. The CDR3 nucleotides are TGTGCCAGCAGTGGGCTTGAAAACACCGGGGAGCTGTTTTTT. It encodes CASSGLENTGELFF.